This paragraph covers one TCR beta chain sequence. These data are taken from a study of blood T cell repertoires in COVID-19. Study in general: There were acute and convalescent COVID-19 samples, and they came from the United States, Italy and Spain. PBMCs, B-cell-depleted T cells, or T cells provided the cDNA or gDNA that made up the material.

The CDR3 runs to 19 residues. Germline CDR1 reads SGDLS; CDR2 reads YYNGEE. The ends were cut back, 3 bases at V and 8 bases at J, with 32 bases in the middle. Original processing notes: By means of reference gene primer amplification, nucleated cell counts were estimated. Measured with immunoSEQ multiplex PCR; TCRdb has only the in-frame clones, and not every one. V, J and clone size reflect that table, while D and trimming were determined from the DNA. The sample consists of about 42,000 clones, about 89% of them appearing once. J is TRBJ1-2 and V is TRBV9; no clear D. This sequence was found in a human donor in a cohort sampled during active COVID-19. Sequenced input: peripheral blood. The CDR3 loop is CASSANQDFSSAEGRGYTF. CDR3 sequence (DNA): TGTGCCAGCAGCGCTAACCAAGATTTTTCTTCCGCAGAGGGCCGGGGCTACACCTTC. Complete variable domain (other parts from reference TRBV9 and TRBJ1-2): DSGVTQTPKHLITATGQRVTLRCSPRSGDLSVYWYQQSLDQGLQFLIQYYNGEERAKGNILERFSAQQFPDLHSELNLSSLELGDSALYFCASSANQDFSSAEGRGYTFGSGTRLTVV.